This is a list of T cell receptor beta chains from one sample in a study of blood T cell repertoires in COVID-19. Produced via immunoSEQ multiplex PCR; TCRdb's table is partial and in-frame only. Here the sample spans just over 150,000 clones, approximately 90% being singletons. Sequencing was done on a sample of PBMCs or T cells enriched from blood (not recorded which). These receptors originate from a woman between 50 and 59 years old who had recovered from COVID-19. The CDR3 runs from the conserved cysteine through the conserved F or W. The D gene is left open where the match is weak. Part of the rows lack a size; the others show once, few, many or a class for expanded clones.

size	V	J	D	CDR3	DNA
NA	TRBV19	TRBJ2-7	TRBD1	CASSSGQGISYEQYF	TGTGCCAGTAGTTCCGGACAGGGGATATCCTACGAGCAGTACTTC
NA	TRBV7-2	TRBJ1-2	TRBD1	CASSARTGDYGYTF	TGTGCCAGCAGCGCCCGGACAGGGGATTATGGCTACACCTTC
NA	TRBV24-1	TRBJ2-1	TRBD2	CATSGGGNEDEQFF	TGTGCCACCAGTGGGGGAGGGAATGAGGATGAGCAGTTCTTC
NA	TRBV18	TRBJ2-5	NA	CASSPWAEYQETQYF	TGTGCCAGCTCACCATGGGCTGAGTACCAAGAGACCCAGTACTTC
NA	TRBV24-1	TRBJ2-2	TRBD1	CATSDPGTGNTGELFF	TGTGCCACCAGTGATCCCGGGACAGGGAACACCGGGGAGCTGTTTTTT
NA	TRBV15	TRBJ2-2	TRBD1	CATRKMLTGTGNTGELFF	TGTGCCACCAGAAAAATGCTGACCGGGACAGGGAACACCGGGGAGCTGTTTTTT
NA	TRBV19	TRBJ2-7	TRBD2	CASSIAGGSNDEQYF	TGTGCCAGTAGTATAGCGGGGGGTAGTAACGACGAGCAGTACTTC
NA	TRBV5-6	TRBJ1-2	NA	CASSPDGLAGRGYTF	TGTGCCAGCAGCCCCGACGGATTGGCGGGACGTGGCTACACCTTC
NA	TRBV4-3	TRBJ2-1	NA	CASSQRGSSYNEQFF	TGCGCCAGCAGCCAGAGAGGGTCCTCCTACAATGAGCAGTTCTTC
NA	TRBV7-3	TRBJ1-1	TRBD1	CASSQTPRQGAAKAFF	TGTGCCAGCAGCCAAACCCCGCGACAGGGGGCAGCGAAGGCTTTCTTT
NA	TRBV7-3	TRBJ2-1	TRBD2	CASSLRGTSGFNEQFF	TGTGCCAGCAGCCTAAGGGGGACTAGCGGATTCAATGAGCAGTTCTTC
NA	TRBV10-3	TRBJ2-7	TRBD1	CAILDDPGQTSSYEQYF	TGTGCCATCTTAGACGACCCGGGACAGACAAGCTCCTACGAGCAGTACTTC
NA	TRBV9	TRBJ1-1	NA	CASSVVATENTEAFF	TGTGCCAGCAGCGTAGTGGCCACAGAGAACACTGAAGCTTTCTTT
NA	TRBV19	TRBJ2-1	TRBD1	CASRQQGEPRNEQFF	TGTGCCAGTAGGCAACAGGGGGAGCCACGCAATGAGCAGTTCTTC
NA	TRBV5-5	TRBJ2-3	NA	CASSLGTTYTDTQYF	TGTGCCAGCAGCTTGGGGACAACATACACAGATACGCAGTATTTT
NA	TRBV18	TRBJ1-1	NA	CASSPMDSRNTEAFF	TGTGCCAGCTCACCGATGGACAGTAGGAACACTGAAGCTTTCTTT
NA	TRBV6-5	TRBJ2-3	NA	CASSYARVADTQYF	TGTGCCAGCAGTTACGCCAGGGTTGCAGATACGCAGTATTTT
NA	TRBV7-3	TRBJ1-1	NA	CASSNSANTEAFF	TGTGCCAGCAGCAATAGTGCGAACACTGAAGCTTTCTTT
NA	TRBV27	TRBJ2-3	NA	CASSRDFRGTQYF	TGTGCCAGCAGTCGGGACTTTCGTGGTACGCAGTATTTT
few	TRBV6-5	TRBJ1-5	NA	CASSYTAAGYPQHF	TGTGCCAGCAGTTATACCGCCGCGGGGTATCCCCAGCATTTT
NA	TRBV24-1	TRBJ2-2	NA	CATSRTPTGTNTGELFF	TGTGCCACCAGTAGGACCCCGACAGGTACGAACACCGGGGAGCTGTTTTTT
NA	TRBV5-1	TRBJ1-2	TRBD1	CASSITGTGGSFGYTF	TGCGCCAGCAGCATAACCGGGACAGGGGGCTCCTTCGGCTACACCTTC
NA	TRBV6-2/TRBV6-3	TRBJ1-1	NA	CASSQDSFMNTEAFF	TGTGCCAGCAGTCAGGACAGCTTCATGAACACTGAAGCTTTCTTT
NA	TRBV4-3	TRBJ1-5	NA	CASSRQVNQPQHF	TGCGCCAGCAGCCGACAGGTTAATCAGCCCCAGCATTTT
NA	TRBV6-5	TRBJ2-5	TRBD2	CASSYEASGETQYF	TGTGCCAGCAGTTACGAGGCTAGCGGGGAGACCCAGTACTTC
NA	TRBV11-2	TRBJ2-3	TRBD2	CASSSERGGPDTQYF	TGTGCCAGCAGCTCAGAGCGGGGGGGCCCAGATACGCAGTATTTT
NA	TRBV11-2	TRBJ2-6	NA	CASSLPARGTGANVLTF	TGTGCCAGCAGCTTACCCGCCCGGGGAACTGGGGCCAACGTCCTGACTTTC
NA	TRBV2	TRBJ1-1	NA	CASPGRGATEAFF	TGTGCCAGCCCGGGCAGGGGAGCCACTGAAGCTTTCTTT
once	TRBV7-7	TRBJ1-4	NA	CASSPGGRGGEKLFF	TGTGCTAGCAGCCCCGGAGGCCGAGGGGGTGAAAAACTGTTTTTT
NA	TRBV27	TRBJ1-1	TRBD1	CASTPGGNTEAFF	TGTGCCAGCACCCCAGGGGGGAACACTGAAGCTTTCTTT
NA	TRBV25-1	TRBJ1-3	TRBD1	CASSYQGASGNTIYF	TGTGCCAGCAGTTATCAGGGGGCATCTGGAAACACCATATATTTT
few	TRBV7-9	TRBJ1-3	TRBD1	CASSSPGQGTGNTIYF	TGTGCCAGCAGCTCACCGGGACAGGGGACTGGAAACACCATATATTTT
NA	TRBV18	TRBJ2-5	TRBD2	CASSPSRAGGQETQYF	TGTGCCAGCTCACCCTCCCGAGCGGGGGGCCAAGAGACCCAGTACTTC
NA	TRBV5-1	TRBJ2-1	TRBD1	CASRSTGTGVKIEQFF	TGCGCCAGCAGAAGCACCGGGACAGGGGTAAAAATTGAGCAGTTCTTC
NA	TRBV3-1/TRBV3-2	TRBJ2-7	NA	CASSLNGGTYEQYF	TGTGCCAGCAGCCTCAACGGCGGGACCTACGAGCAGTACTTC
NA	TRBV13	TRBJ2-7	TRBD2	CASSLRLAGAYEQYF	TGTGCCAGCAGCTTAAGGCTAGCGGGGGCCTACGAGCAGTACTTC
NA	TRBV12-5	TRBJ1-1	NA	CASGFGSGTMAFF	TGTGCTAGTGGTTTTGGTTCAGGAACGATGGCTTTCTTT
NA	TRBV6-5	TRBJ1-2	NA	CASSLGGGGYTF	TGTGCCAGCAGCCTGGGGGGGGGTGGCTACACCTTC
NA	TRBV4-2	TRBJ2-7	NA	CASSQDPPGSSYEQYF	TGTGCCAGCAGCCAAGATCCCCCGGGAAGCTCCTACGAGCAGTACTTC
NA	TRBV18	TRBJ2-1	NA	CASSPTGLGEQFF	TGTGCCAGCTCACCGACGGGACTGGGTGAGCAGTTCTTC
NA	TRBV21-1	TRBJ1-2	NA	CASSTPRGTGNYGYTF	TGTGCCAGCAGCACCCCTAGGGGGACAGGGAACTATGGCTACACCTTC
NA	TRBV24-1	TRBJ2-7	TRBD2	CATSDPTSVQQYF	TGTGCCACCAGTGATCCTACTAGCGTACAGCAGTACTTC
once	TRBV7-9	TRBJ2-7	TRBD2	CASSLVPSGSYEQYF	TGTGCCAGCAGCTTAGTTCCTAGCGGTTCATACGAGCAGTACTTC
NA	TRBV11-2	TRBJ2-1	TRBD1	CASSTGQGSYNEQFF	TGTGCCAGCAGCACCGGACAGGGCTCCTACAATGAGCAGTTCTTC
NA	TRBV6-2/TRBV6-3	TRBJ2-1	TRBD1	CASSSTGGGVLYEQFF	TGTGCCAGCAGTTCCACAGGGGGTGGGGTTCTGTATGAGCAGTTCTTC
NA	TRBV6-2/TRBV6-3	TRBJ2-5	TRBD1	CASSPRGQVHETQYF	TGTGCCAGCAGTCCCAGGGGACAGGTTCACGAGACCCAGTACTTC
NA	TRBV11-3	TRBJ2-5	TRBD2	CASSMGIGTSGTETQYF	TGTGCCAGCAGCATGGGGATTGGGACTAGCGGGACGGAGACCCAGTACTTC
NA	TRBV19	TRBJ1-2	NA	CASSPQGIGYTF	TGTGCCAGTAGTCCTCAGGGTATTGGCTACACCTTC
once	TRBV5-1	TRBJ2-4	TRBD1	CASSLEGTGFLAKNIQYF	TGCGCCAGCAGCTTGGAGGGGACAGGCTTTCTAGCCAAAAACATTCAGTACTTC
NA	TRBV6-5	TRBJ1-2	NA	CASRAGIEGYGYTF	TGTGCCAGCAGGGCCGGGATTGAGGGCTATGGCTACACCTTC
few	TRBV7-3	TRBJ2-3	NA	CASSLTESDTQYF	TGTGCCAGCAGCTTAACGGAGAGCGATACGCAGTATTTT
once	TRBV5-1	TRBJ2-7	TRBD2	CASSPLTGGRRYEQYF	TGCGCCAGCAGCCCCCTCACGGGGGGACGCCGCTACGAGCAGTACTTC
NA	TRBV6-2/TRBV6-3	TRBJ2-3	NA	CASSRHLGTDTQYF	TGTGCCAGCAGCCGACACCTGGGCACAGATACGCAGTATTTT
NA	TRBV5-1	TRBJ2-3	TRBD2	CASSTRTSGGTDTQYF	TGCGCCAGCAGCACCCGGACTAGCGGGGGCACAGATACGCAGTATTTT
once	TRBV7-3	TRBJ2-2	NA	CASSLLPLVTGELFF	TGTGCCAGCAGCTTATTGCCTCTAGTCACCGGGGAGCTGTTTTTT
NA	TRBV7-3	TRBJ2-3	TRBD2	CASSPGLGSADTQYF	TGTGCCAGCAGCCCGGGACTAGGGAGCGCTGATACGCAGTATTTT
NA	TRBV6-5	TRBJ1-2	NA	CASSYSSGVYGYTF	TGTGCCAGCAGTTACTCATCAGGGGTCTATGGCTACACCTTC
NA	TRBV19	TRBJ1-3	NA	CASTQQGSGNTIYF	TGTGCCAGTACCCAACAGGGCTCTGGAAACACCATATATTTT
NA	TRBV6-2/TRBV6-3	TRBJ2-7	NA	CASSLLIGQFWQYF	TGTGCCAGCAGTTTACTTATCGGACAGTTTTGGCAGTACTTC
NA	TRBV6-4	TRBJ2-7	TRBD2	CASSVLAGGTYEQYF	TGTGCCAGCAGTGTGCTAGCGGGGGGTACCTACGAGCAGTACTTC